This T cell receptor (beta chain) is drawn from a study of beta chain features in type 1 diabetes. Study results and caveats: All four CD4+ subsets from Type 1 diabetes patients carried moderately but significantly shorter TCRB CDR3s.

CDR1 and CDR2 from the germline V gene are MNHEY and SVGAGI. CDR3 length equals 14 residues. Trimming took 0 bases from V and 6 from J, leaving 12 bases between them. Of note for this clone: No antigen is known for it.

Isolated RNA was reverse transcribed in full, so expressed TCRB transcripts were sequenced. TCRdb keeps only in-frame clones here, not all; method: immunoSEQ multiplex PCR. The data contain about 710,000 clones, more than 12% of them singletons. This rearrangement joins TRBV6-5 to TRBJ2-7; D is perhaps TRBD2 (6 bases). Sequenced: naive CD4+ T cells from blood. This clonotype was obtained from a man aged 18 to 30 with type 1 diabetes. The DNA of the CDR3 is TGTGCCAGCAGTTACTCGAAACTAGCCCGCGAGCAGTACTTC. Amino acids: CASSYSKLAREQYF.